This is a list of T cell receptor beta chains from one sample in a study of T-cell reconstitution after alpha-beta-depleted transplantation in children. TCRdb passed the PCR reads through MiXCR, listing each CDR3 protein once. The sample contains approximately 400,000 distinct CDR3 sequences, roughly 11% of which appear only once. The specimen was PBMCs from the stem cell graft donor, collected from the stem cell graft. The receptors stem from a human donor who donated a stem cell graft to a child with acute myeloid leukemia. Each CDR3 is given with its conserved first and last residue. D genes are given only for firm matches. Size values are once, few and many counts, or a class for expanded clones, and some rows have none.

TGCAGTGCTAGAGGGCTTTTACACAATGAGCAGTTCTTC,CSARGLLHNEQFF,TRBJ2-1,.,.,TRBV20-1
TGTGCCTGGAGAAAACAGGGAGCGAACACCGGGGAGCTGTTTTTT,CAWRKQGANTGELFF,TRBJ2-2,few,.,TRBV30
TGTGCCAGCAGCTCCGCCGGGTTCTACGAGCAGTACTTC,CASSSAGFYEQYF,TRBJ2-7,.,.,TRBV5-5
TGCAGTGCTAGAGTCGGGACTAGCGGGGCAGATACGCAGTATTTT,CSARVGTSGADTQYF,TRBJ2-3,.,TRBD2,TRBV20-1
TGTGCCAGCAGCGACGGGACTAGCGGGAGGATGACAGATACGCAGTATTTT,CASSDGTSGRMTDTQYF,TRBJ2-3,few,TRBD2,TRBV9
TGTGCCAGCAGTTTAGGGGCTGAGGGGATTGGGACTGAAGCTTTCTTT,CASSLGAEGIGTEAFF,TRBJ1-1,few,.,TRBV12-3/TRBV12-4
TGCAGTGCTAGTAGCGGGAGGCGCACAGATACGCAGTATTTT,CSASSGRRTDTQYF,TRBJ2-3,.,TRBD2,TRBV20-1
TGCGCCAGCAGTTCAACCACCCGAACCCGGTCCTACGAGCAGTACTTC,CASSSTTRTRSYEQYF,TRBJ2-7,.,.,TRBV5-1
TGTGCCATCAGTGAGTCGAAAACGAACTATGGCTACACCTTC,CAISESKTNYGYTF,TRBJ1-2,.,.,TRBV10-3
TGTGCCAGCAGTTACCCAGGGAGGGATACGCAGTATTTT,CASSYPGRDTQYF,TRBJ2-3,few,.,TRBV27
TGTGCCAGCAGCGTATCCGGGACAGGGGGACAAGATACGCAGTATTTT,CASSVSGTGGQDTQYF,TRBJ2-3,few,TRBD1,TRBV9
TGCGCCAGCAGCCAAGAAGGAGCGGGGTCACACTCCTACAATGAGCAGTTCTTC,CASSQEGAGSHSYNEQFF,TRBJ2-1,few,TRBD2,TRBV4-3
TGTGCCAGTACTCCCGGGGCAGGGGGCTTTAGTACGCCCCAGCATTTT,CASTPGAGGFSTPQHF,TRBJ1-5,few,TRBD1,TRBV19
TGTGCCAGCAGCTCCCGGGACAGGTCCCTCAATGAGCAGTTCTTC,CASSSRDRSLNEQFF,TRBJ2-1,.,TRBD1,TRBV7-2